The 27 T cell receptor beta chains given below trace back to one sample, sequenced in a study of glioma-infiltrating T cells after dendritic cell vaccination. Clones were read by immunoSEQ multiplex PCR, and TCRdb kept only the in-frame ones, dropping some. Of about 91,000 clones listed, roughly four fifths were seen once; the top ten hold over 2%. Described time point: after dendritic cell vaccination, including at tumor progression/relapse. This material consisted of blood, taken after dendritic cell vaccination. The origin of the receptors is a human donor with glioblastoma.

The rearrangement links TRBV6-5 to TRBJ2-7, with D possibly matching TRBD1 (5 bases). V was cut by 0 bases and J by 13 bases, with 16 bases left in between. The germline CDR1 and CDR2 sequences are MNHEY and SVGAGI. This CDR3 spans 13 amino acids. The DNA of the CDR3 is TGTGCCAGCAGTTACTCGAAGGGGCAGGGTGAATACTTC. This encodes CASSYSKGQGEYF.

The V gene is TRBV27, the J gene TRBJ2-2; 9 bases match TRBD2. The germline gives CDR1 MNHEY, CDR2 SMNVEV (reference sequence). After removal of 11 bases from V and 6 bases from J, the junction contained 13 bases not matched to a gene. The CDR3 is 15 amino acids. CDR3 protein: CARRHRTSDSGELFF. The CDR3 region has the DNA TGTGCCCGACGACACCGGACTAGCGACTCCGGGGAGCTGTTTTTT.

The V and J genes are TRBV5-5 and TRBJ2-2, with 11 bases aligning to TRBD2. The CDR3 runs to 16 residues. Germline assignment: CDR1 SGHKS and CDR2 YYEKEE (reference sequence). With V trimmed by 2 bases and J by 3 bases, 3 bases remained unmatched. CDR3 bases: TGTGCCAGCAGCTTCCCTAGCGGGGGGTACACCGGGGAGCTGTTTTTT. Translation gives CASSFPSGGYTGELFF.

This clone was recorded once. This rearrangement joins TRBV19 to TRBJ1-1, with 9 positions matching TRBD1. J lost 5 bases, V lost 7 bases, and 5 bases had no gene match. From germline, CDR1 is LNHDA and CDR2 SQIVND (reference sequence). The CDR3 covers 13 residues. The CDR3 spells CASIDRGDTEAFF. CDR3 nucleotides: TGTGCCAGTATTGACAGGGGGGATACTGAAGCTTTCTTT. The complete variable domain, with remaining parts taken from reference TRBV19 and TRBJ1-1, reads DGGITQSPKYLFRKEGQNVTLSCEQNLNHDAMYWYRQDPGQGLRLIYYSQIVNDFQKGDIAEGYSVSREKKESFPLTVTSAQKNPTAFYLCASIDRGDTEAFFGQGTRLTVV.

The chain uses TRBV7-3 and TRBJ2-1; 10 bases map to TRBD2. The CDR3 loop spans 16 amino acids. Per germline, CDR1 SGHTA and CDR2 FQGTGA. V lost 5 bases, J lost 8 bases, and 12 bases stayed unmatched. CDR3 region: CASSPSASGSVDEQFF. CDR3 nucleotide sequence: TGTGCCAGCAGCCCATCGGCTAGCGGGAGTGTCGATGAGCAGTTCTTC.

The rearrangement links TRBV19 to TRBJ2-2, with D possibly matching TRBD1 (6 bases). The V end lost 4 bases, the J end lost 4 bases, and 19 bases lay between the germline ends. The V gene's germline CDR1 is LNHDA and CDR2 SQIVND (reference sequence). The CDR3 loop spans 17 amino acids. The CDR3 spells CASSRGTRVQGTGELFF. Here the CDR3 DNA reads TGTGCCAGTAGTAGGGGGACCCGAGTACAGGGCACCGGGGAGCTGTTTTTT.

V and J are TRBV5-1 and TRBJ1-1; 10 nucleotides align to TRBD1. The length of the CDR3 is 16 residues. The V segment lost 4 bases and the J segment 1 base; nucleotides outside the gene matches: 7. Germline V gives CDR1 SGHRS, CDR2 YFSETQ. The chain's CDR3 is CASSGGQGSSNTEAFF. In DNA, the CDR3 is TGCGCCAGCAGCGGGGGACAGGGGAGCTCGAACACTGAAGCTTTCTTT.

This chain connects TRBV7-3 to TRBJ2-3; 8 bases fit TRBD2. CDR1 SGHTA and CDR2 FQGTGA come from the germline V gene. V lost 2 bases to trimming and J lost 4 bases; unmatched junction nucleotides: 8. The CDR3 spans 16 residues. CDR3: CASSLALAGGADTQYF. Written as DNA, the CDR3 is TGTGCCAGCAGCTTAGCCCTCGCGGGAGGAGCAGATACGCAGTATTTT.

The gene calls are TRBV29-1 and TRBJ1-2; 10 bases fit TRBD1. V dropped 3 bases and J dropped 7; count of bases not matched to a gene: 8. The germline CDR1 and CDR2 sequences are SQVTM and ANQGSEA. The CDR3 contains 14 residues. The CDR3 sequence: CSVERQGAGVGYTF. In nucleotides, the CDR3 is TGCAGCGTTGAGAGACAGGGGGCGGGGGTTGGCTACACCTTC.

This clone appeared a few times. The chain is built from TRBV19 and TRBJ1-3, with D unresolved. Between the trimmed V and J ends, which lost 4 bases and 0 bases, there was a span of 7 bases. The CDR3 is made up of 14 amino acids. The germline V gene has CDR1 LNHDA and CDR2 SQIVND (reference sequence). DNA for the CDR3: TGTGCCAGTAGTAGGGCAGACTCTGGAAACACCATATATTTT. It yields the protein CASSRADSGNTIYF. Looking up the rest from reference TRBV19 and TRBJ1-3 gives the full variable domain: DGGITQSPKYLFRKEGQNVTLSCEQNLNHDAMYWYRQDPGQGLRLIYYSQIVNDFQKGDIAEGYSVSREKKESFPLTVTSAQKNPTAFYLCASSRADSGNTIYFGEGSWLTVV.

The chain joins TRBV5-6 to TRBJ2-3; TRBD2 matches 11 bases. Germline lookup yields CDR1 SGHDT and CDR2 YYEEEE. This CDR3 spans 17 amino acids. Trimming took 4 bases from V and 4 from J; bases not matched to a gene: 11. CDR3 loop: CASSQIAGGPVSDTQYF. The CDR3, as DNA: TGTGCCAGCAGCCAAATAGCGGGAGGGCCTGTGTCAGATACGCAGTATTTT.

This clone has just one count. This chain links TRBV7-9 with TRBJ1-1; 9 bases map to TRBD1. The CDR3 contains 16 residues. Germline trimming cut 5 bases from V and 0 bases from J; bases unmatched to any gene: 7. Germline V gene sequence: CDR1 SEHNR, CDR2 FQNEAQ (reference sequence). CDR3 bases: TGTGCCAGCAGCCTGGGGACAGGGCAAATGAACACTGAAGCTTTCTTT. It yields the protein CASSLGTGQMNTEAFF. Full variable domain (outside the CDR3, taken from reference TRBV7-9 and TRBJ1-1): DTGVSQNPRHKITKRGQNVTFRCDPISEHNRLYWYRQTLGQGPEFLTYFQNEAQLEKSRLLSDRFSAERPKGSFSTLEIQRTEQGDSAMYLCASSLGTGQMNTEAFFGQGTRLTVV.

The CDR3: CASSYSQSYNEQFF. The CDR3 bases are TGTGCCAGCAGTTACTCCCAGTCCTACAATGAGCAGTTCTTC. V gene TRBV6-5 combines with J gene TRBJ2-1; D is unresolved. The CDR3 covers 14 residues. V was shortened by 0 bases and J by 1 base, with 4 bases between the two germline ends. Germline V lookup: CDR1 MNHEY, CDR2 SVGAGI.

The chain uses TRBV6-1 and TRBJ2-3; 7 nucleotides agree with TRBD1. The length of the CDR3 is 14 residues. Trimming at V came to 6 bases and at J to 1 base, leaving 4 bases not matched to a gene. CDR1 MNHNS and CDR2 SASEGT come from the germline V gene. The CDR3 loop reads CASRDTGGTDTQYF. In nucleotides, the CDR3 is TGTGCCAGCAGAGATACAGGGGGCACAGATACGCAGTATTTT.

This sequence joins TRBV27 and TRBJ1-5; the match to TRBD1 covers 7 bases. This CDR3 is built from 13 residues. V was pared by 5 bases and J by 4 bases, with 2 bases of the junction left unmatched. Germline lookup yields CDR1 MNHEY and CDR2 SMNVEV (reference sequence). CDR3 bases: TGTGCCAGCAGTGTGGACAGGAATCAGCCCCAGCATTTT. It codes for CASSVDRNQPQHF.

This clone was found a few times. The chain has TRBV7-3 and TRBJ1-1; D unclear. CDR1 is SGHTA and CDR2 is FQGTGA in the germline V gene. CDR3 length: 16 residues. The V gene lost 2 bases and the J gene lost 1 base, with 14 bases spanning the gap. CDR3 sequence (DNA): TGTGCCAGCAGCTTATATCTGTGGGAGGGGAACACTGAAGCTTTCTTT. It encodes CASSLYLWEGNTEAFF.

The chain couples TRBV4-1 to TRBJ2-1; TRBD2 agrees at 10 bases. V lost 3 bases and J lost 3; bases outside the gene matches: 5. The CDR3 loop spans 16 amino acids. Germline V gene lookup returns CDR1 MGHRA and CDR2 YSYEKL. The CDR3 nucleotides are TGCGCCAGCAGCCAGGACGCTAGCGGGAGCTACAATGAGCAGTTCTTC. This gives the protein CASSQDASGSYNEQFF.

This chain links TRBV5-6 with TRBJ1-1, with no clear D. This CDR3 has 16 residues. V dropped 1 base and J dropped 7 bases, with 20 bases sitting between them. Germline CDR1 and CDR2: SGHDT and YYEEEE. CDR3: CASSLSGRYLFGEAFF. CDR3 coding DNA: TGTGCCAGCAGCTTGTCTGGCCGATACCTTTTTGGTGAAGCTTTCTTT.

This clone was found once. The CDR3, as DNA: TGTGCCAGCAGCTTAGCAGGGGGCGCGGTAGGTGGCTACACCTTC. Protein product: CASSLAGGAVGGYTF. The chain joins TRBV7-2 to TRBJ1-2, with 7 nucleotides matching TRBD1. V lost 0 bases, J lost 7 bases, and 8 bases stayed unmatched. Germline V gives CDR1 SGHTA, CDR2 FQGNSA. There are 15 residues in the CDR3.

The J gene is TRBJ1-5, the V gene TRBV21-1; TRBD1, the table's D call, lacks a check against the DNA. TRBV21-1 is an annotated pseudogene. The CDR3 is 15 residues long. The CDR3 DNA follows: TGTGCCAGCAGCACCCGGACAGGGAGCAATCAGCCCCAGCATTTT. This sequence encodes CASSTRTGSNQPQHF.

This chain joins TRBV9 and TRBJ2-2, with TRBD1 matching 7 bases. V lost 2 bases to trimming and J lost 3 bases; unmatched junction nucleotides: 4. The CDR3 is 15 amino acids. Germline V gene sequence: CDR1 SGDLS, CDR2 YYNGEE. CDR3 sequence: CASSVGTVDTGELFF. The CDR3 nucleotides are TGTGCCAGCAGCGTGGGGACAGTAGACACCGGGGAGCTGTTTTTT.

The chain uses TRBV5-4 and TRBJ2-1; 8 bases line up with TRBD2. In germline, CDR1 is SGHNT, CDR2 YYREEE (reference sequence). The CDR3 contains 15 residues. J lost 6 bases, V lost 4 bases, and 9 bases had no gene match. CDR3 in DNA: TGTGCCAGCAGCCTGGAGGGGCTAGCGGGCAATGAGCAGTTCTTC. Translating it yields CASSLEGLAGNEQFF.

This chain joins TRBV6-6 and TRBJ2-1; 9 nucleotides match TRBD2. Germline CDR1 is MNHNY and CDR2 is SVGAGI (reference sequence). This CDR3 has 15 residues. Unmatched junction bases numbered 10, after V lost 6 bases and J lost 7 bases. CDR3 sequence: CASSSPGGGANEQFF. The CDR3 bases are TGTGCCAGCAGCTCCCCAGGCGGGGGGGCAAATGAGCAGTTCTTC.

The chain joins TRBV6-5 to TRBJ2-7, with 8 nucleotides matching TRBD2. This CDR3 is 15 amino acids long. V shed 0 bases and J 3 bases; nucleotides not matched to a gene: 4. Germline CDR1 reads MNHEY; CDR2 reads SVGAGI. The CDR3 sequence: CASSYSPGGGYEQYV. CDR3 in DNA: TGTGCCAGCAGTTACTCCCCGGGGGGGGGCTACGAGCAGTACGTC.

In this sample, this clone turned up a few times. J is TRBJ1-3 and V is TRBV2; D is possibly TRBD1 (6 bases). The CDR3 length is 14 residues. V was clipped by 7 bases and J by 6 bases, with 16 bases between them. CDR1 is SNHLY, CDR2 FYNNEI, per germline. The CDR3 is CASTIKQGSNTIYF. The CDR3 region has the DNA TGTGCCAGCACCATAAAACAGGGTTCAAACACCATATATTTT. The complete variable domain, with remaining parts taken from reference TRBV2 and TRBJ1-3, reads EPEVTQTPSHQVTQMGQEVILRCVPISNHLYFYWYRQILGQKVEFLVSFYNNEISEKSEIFDDQFSVERPDGSNFTLKIRSTKLEDSAMYFCASTIKQGSNTIYFGEGSWLTVV.

This chain links TRBV25-1 with TRBJ2-6, with TRBD1 identical over 7 bases. The CDR3 length is 16 residues. The V gene end was trimmed by 1 base and the J gene end by 1 base; junction bases not matched to a gene: 1. From germline, CDR1 is MGHDK and CDR2 SYGVNS. The CDR3, as DNA: TGTGCCAGCAGTGAATCGGGACAGTCTGGGGCCAACGTCCTGACTTTC. This gives the protein CASSESGQSGANVLTF.

This clone has more than one count but fewer than ten. The chain uses TRBV11-2 and TRBJ1-2, with D unclear. The CDR3 runs to 14 residues. In germline, CDR1 is SGHAT, CDR2 FQNNGV. With 0 bases removed from V and 4 bases from J, the gap between germline ends came to 9 bases. The CDR3 DNA follows: TGTGCCAGCAGCTTAGATCTCAGGCTCTATGGCTACACCTTC. Translated, it gives CASSLDLRLYGYTF.